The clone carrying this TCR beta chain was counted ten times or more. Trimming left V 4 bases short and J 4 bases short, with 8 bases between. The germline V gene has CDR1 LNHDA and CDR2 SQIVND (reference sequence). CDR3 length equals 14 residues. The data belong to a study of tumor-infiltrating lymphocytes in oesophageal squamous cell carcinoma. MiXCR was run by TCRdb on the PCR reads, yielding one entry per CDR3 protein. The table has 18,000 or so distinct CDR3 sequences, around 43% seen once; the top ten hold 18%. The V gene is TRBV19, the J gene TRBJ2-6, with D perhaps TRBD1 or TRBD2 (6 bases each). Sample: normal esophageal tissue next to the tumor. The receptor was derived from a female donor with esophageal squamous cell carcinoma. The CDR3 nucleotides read TGTGCCAGTAGTAGGGGGGCCGGGGCCAACGTCCTGACTTTC. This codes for CASSRGAGANVLTF.